The TCR beta chain under discussion was sequenced for a study of control samples from healthy donors and cancer patients. Using immunoSEQ multiplex PCR, the repertoire was profiled, and TCRdb retains in-frame clones only, with some absent. The sample includes fewer than 150,000 clones, 75% to 95% of them seen just once. The CDR3 has 14 residues. Germline loops: CDR1 MGHRA, CDR2 YSYEKL. The J segment lost 2 bases and the V segment lost 3 bases, leaving 1 base of the junction unmatched. This sequence originates from a man aged 18 to 35 in good health. Sequenced sample: blood. This sequence joins TRBV4-1 and TRBJ2-3; 8 bases are a match to TRBD2. The CDR3 region has the DNA TGCGCCAGCAGCCAGACTAGCGCCACAGATACGCAGTATTTT. Amino acid sequence: CASSQTSATDTQYF.